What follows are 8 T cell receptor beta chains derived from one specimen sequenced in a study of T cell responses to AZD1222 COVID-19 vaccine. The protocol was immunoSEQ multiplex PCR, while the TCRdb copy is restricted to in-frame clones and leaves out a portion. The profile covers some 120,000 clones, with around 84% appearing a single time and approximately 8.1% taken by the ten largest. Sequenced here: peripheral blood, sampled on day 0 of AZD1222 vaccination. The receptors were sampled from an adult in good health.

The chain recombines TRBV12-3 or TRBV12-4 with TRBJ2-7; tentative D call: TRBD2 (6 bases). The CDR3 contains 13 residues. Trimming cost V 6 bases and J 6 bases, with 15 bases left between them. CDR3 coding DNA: TGTGCCAGCAGCCCGGACCGGAGGGGCGAGCAGTACTTC. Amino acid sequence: CASSPDRRGEQYF.

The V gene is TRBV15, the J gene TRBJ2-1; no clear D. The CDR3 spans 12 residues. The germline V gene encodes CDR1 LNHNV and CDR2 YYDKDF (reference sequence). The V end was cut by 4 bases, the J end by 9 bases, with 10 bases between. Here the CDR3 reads CATSTSFSEQFF. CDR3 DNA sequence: TGTGCCACCAGCACCTCATTCAGTGAGCAGTTCTTC.

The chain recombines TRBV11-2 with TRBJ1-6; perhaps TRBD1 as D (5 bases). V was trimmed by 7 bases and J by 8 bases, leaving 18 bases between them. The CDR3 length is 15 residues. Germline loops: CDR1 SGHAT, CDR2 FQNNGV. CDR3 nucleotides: TGTGCCAGCACCCCTTCCCCCGGGGCGTATTCACCCCTCCACTTT. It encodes CASTPSPGAYSPLHF.

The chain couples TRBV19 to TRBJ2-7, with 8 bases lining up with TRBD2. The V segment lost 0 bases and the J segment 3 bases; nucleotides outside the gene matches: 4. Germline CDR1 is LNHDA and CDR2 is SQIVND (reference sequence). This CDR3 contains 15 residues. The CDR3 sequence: CASSIDSAGGYEQYF. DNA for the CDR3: TGTGCCAGTAGTATAGACTCGGCGGGGGGCTACGAGCAGTACTTC.

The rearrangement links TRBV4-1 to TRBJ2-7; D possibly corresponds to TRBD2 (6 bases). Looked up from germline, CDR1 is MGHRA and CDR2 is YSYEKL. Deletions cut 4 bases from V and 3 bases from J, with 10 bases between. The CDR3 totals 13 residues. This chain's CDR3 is CASSRSGNYEQYF. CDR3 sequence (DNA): TGCGCCAGCAGCCGTAGCGGAAACTACGAGCAGTACTTC.

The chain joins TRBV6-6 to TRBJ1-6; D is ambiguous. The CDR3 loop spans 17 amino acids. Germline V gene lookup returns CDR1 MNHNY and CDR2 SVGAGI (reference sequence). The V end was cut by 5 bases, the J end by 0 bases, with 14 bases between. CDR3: CASSRKGDRSYNSPLHF. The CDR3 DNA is TGTGCCAGCAGTCGAAAGGGCGACCGCTCCTATAATTCACCCCTCCACTTT.

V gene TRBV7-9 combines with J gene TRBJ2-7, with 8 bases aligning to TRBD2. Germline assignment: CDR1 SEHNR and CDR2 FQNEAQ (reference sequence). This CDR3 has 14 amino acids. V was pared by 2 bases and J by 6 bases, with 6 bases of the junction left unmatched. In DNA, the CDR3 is TGTGCCAGCAGCTTAACAGGACTAGCTCCCGAGCAGTACTTC. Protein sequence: CASSLTGLAPEQYF.

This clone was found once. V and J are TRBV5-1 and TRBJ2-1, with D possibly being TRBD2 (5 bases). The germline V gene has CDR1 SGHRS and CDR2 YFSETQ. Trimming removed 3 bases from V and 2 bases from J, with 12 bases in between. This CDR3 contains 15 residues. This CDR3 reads CASSWGSGTYNEQFF. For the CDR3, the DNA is TGCGCCAGCAGCTGGGGTTCGGGGACCTACAATGAGCAGTTCTTC. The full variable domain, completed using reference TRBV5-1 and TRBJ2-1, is KAGVTQTPRYLIKTRGQQVTLSCSPISGHRSVSWYQQTPGQGLQFLFEYFSETQRNKGNFPGRFSGRQFSNSRSEMNVSTLELGDSALYLCASSWGSGTYNEQFFGPGTRLTVL.